This T cell receptor (beta chain) was sequenced during a study of T cells after yellow fever vaccination. Study summary: SMART-Seq v4 Ultra Low Input prepared libraries from low-cell fractions. Study outcomes and limitations: Reappearance after the booster was observed for most primary-vaccination clones (about 96% CD4, about 85% CD8).

This clonotype was observed many times. Its specificity is unknown. 5'RACE template switching generated TCR cDNA, adding a universal primer site and UMIs. MiXCR was run by TCRdb on the 5' RACE reads, yielding one entry per CDR3 protein. In the table there are some 240,000 distinct CDR3 sequences, around 3.1% of which are singletons. Losses at the gene ends were 1 base for V and 0 bases for J; bases not matched to a gene: 15. Germline values: CDR1 SGHRS, CDR2 YFSETQ. The CDR3 totals 20 residues. The TCR originated in a man aged 18 to 30 who received the YFV17D yellow fever vaccine. This sequence joins TRBV5-1 and TRBJ2-1; 8 bases match TRBD2. Sequencing was performed on CD4+ T cells sorted from PBMCs, taken 10 days after the yellow fever booster vaccination. The CDR3 DNA is TGCGCCAGCAGCTTGCCCAGGGGACCTGAGCGGGGGAACTCCTACAATGAGCAGTTCTTC. Its protein is CASSLPRGPERGNSYNEQFF.